Reported below is one TCR beta chain. This sample is drawn from a study of blood T cell repertoires in COVID-19. Germline V gene data show CDR1 as SGHRS and CDR2 as YFSETQ. The CDR3 covers 15 residues. V gave up 1 base and J gave up 5 bases; unmatched junction bases: 3. Per the authors' pipeline: Reference gene primer amplification in the assay estimated nucleated cell counts. Measured with immunoSEQ multiplex PCR; TCRdb has only the in-frame clones, and not every one. V, J and clone size reflect that table, while D and trimming were determined from the DNA. In the table there are 29,000 or so clones, over 75% of which are singletons.

The sample was peripheral blood. The origin of this receptor is a man aged 55-75 years with acute or convalescent COVID-19. V gene TRBV5-1 combines with J gene TRBJ2-7, with 13 bases that match TRBD2. CDR3 in DNA: TGCGCCAGCAGCTTGACTAGCGGGGGGGCCGACGAGCAGTACTTC. It specifies CASSLTSGGADEQYF.